The sequence of this TCR beta chain was determined in a study of OX40 agonist ivuxolimab in advanced cancers. Study background: Partial responses occurred in Three dose-escalation patients, one with hepatocellular carcinoma and two with cutaneous melanoma.

The method was immunoSEQ multiplex PCR; TCRdb's version includes in-frame clones alone and lacks a portion of them. The table has 60,000 to 75,000 clones, around 81% seen once. The germline V and J ends were trimmed by 4 bases and 4 bases, with 7 bases remaining between them. CDR3 length: 13 residues. The germline gives CDR1 MGHRA, CDR2 YSYEKL. This clone has only a few counts. This material consisted of CD4+ or CD8+ T cells sorted from blood, taken in a trial of the OX40 agonist ivuxolimab. The sequence was collected from an adult with an advanced solid tumor such as melanoma, head and neck, liver or kidney cancer. This chain links TRBV4-1 with TRBJ2-2; D unclear. The chain's CDR3 is CASSRSFTGELFF. CDR3 in DNA: TGCGCCAGCAGCCGCAGTTTCACCGGGGAGCTGTTTTTT.